The 7 T cell receptor beta chains below come from one sample, sequenced in a study of early stage breast cancer tumors. Measured with immunoSEQ multiplex PCR; TCRdb has only the in-frame clones, and not every one. Of approximately 52,000 clones in the sample, roughly four fifths were seen once. The sample comprised blood. These receptors were taken from a person aged 45 to 59 with breast cancer.

The gene calls are TRBV29-1 and TRBJ2-3; perhaps TRBD1 as D (5 bases). V was trimmed by 4 bases and J by 3 bases, leaving 17 bases between them. CDR3 length equals 15 residues. Germline V gene sequence: CDR1 SQVTM, CDR2 ANQGSEA. CDR3 coding DNA: TGCAGCGTTGCTTCGGACACACAACGGACAGATACGCAGTATTTT. Translation: CSVASDTQRTDTQYF.

The V call is TRBV4-3, the J call TRBJ2-7; a possible D gene is TRBD1 (6 bases). Germline V gene data show CDR1 as LGHNA and CDR2 as YSLEER. This CDR3 comprises 16 residues. Trimming removed 0 bases from V and 5 bases from J, with 17 bases in between. The CDR3 DNA is TGCGCCAGCAGCCAAGATGAGGCCAGGGGTGTCGACGAGCAGTACTTC. It is translated as CASSQDEARGVDEQYF.

The rearrangement links TRBV19 to TRBJ1-5, with TRBD1 as a possible D gene (5 bases). Germline-derived CDR1 and CDR2 are LNHDA and SQIVND (reference sequence). The V gene lost 6 bases and the J gene lost 7 bases, with 16 bases spanning the gap. The CDR3 is 14 amino acids. The CDR3 coding sequence is TGTGCCAGTAGAGGGCGGGTCAGGGACCAGCCCCAGCATTTT. This codes for CASRGRVRDQPQHF.

This chain links TRBV5-1 with TRBJ2-5, with D unclear. The V and J ends lost 0 bases and 4 bases respectively, with 10 bases between them. CDR1 and CDR2 from the germline V gene are SGHRS and YFSETQ. The CDR3 runs to 14 residues. DNA of the CDR3: TGCGCCAGCAGCTTGGTGGTAGGGTCAGAGACCCAGTACTTC. Translating it yields CASSLVVGSETQYF.

This chain links TRBV4-3 with TRBJ1-2; 7 nucleotides align to TRBD1. Germline V gene sequence: CDR1 LGHNA, CDR2 YSLEER. CDR3 size: 14 residues. Trimming at V came to 0 bases and at J to 10 bases, leaving 8 bases not matched to a gene. This CDR3 reads CASSQEGGERPYTF. The CDR3 DNA reads TGCGCCAGCAGCCAAGAAGGGGGCGAAAGACCCTACACCTTC.

Written as DNA, the CDR3 is TGCGCCAGCAGCCCTGGGACTAGTTTGGGCGAGCAGTACTTC. It codes for CASSPGTSLGEQYF. The chain joins TRBV5-1 to TRBJ2-7, with 8 bases aligning to TRBD2. The germline CDR1 and CDR2 sequences are SGHRS and YFSETQ. CDR3 size: 14 residues. V lost 4 bases and J lost 6; bases outside the gene matches: 9.

This clone was observed a handful of times. J is TRBJ1-6 and V is TRBV27; TRBD1 is a possible D gene (6 bases). V was cut by 8 bases and J by 9 bases, with 20 bases left in between. This CDR3 is built from 15 residues. The germline CDR1 and CDR2 sequences are MNHEY and SMNVEV (reference sequence). DNA of the CDR3: TGTGCCAGCTCCGGGGGGGCGGGTATGTTTTCACCCCTCCACTTT. It yields the protein CASSGGAGMFSPLHF.